This TCR beta chain was sequenced in a study of blood T cell repertoires in COVID-19. Study information: PBMCs, B-cell-depleted T cells, or T cells were the source of the cDNA or gDNA that made up the material.

CDR3 length equals 13 residues. Trimming shortened V by 2 bases and J by 2 bases, and 6 bases separated the two germline ends. Germline CDR1 reads KGHSH; CDR2 reads LQKENI. The data were produced by immunoSEQ multiplex PCR, yet TCRdb's version contains in-frame clones alone and is incomplete. The sample includes approximately 28,000 clones, around 92% seen only once; the top ten take 2.5% to 3%. The sequence came from a human donor in a cohort sampled during active COVID-19. Sequencing was performed on peripheral blood. The V gene is TRBV18, the J gene TRBJ2-5; D not certain. The CDR3 here is CASSPRQQETQYF. The DNA of the CDR3 is TGTGCCAGCTCACCAAGACAACAAGAGACCCAGTACTTC.